These T cell receptor beta chains were read from a single sample in a study of cytomegalovirus exposure and HLA in healthy donors. Using immunoSEQ multiplex PCR, the repertoire was profiled, and TCRdb retains in-frame clones only, with some absent. The repertoire includes tens of thousands of clones, over 55% of them detected once, and around a third sits in the top ten. The sequenced material came from PBMCs. The receptors come from a middle-aged man in good health and CMV-seropositive. Each CDR3 is given with its conserved first and last residue. D genes are given only for firm matches. Size values are once, few and many counts, or a class for expanded clones, and some rows have none.

v_call: TRBV5-1
d_call: -
j_call: TRBJ2-3
clone_size: -
cdr3_nt: TGCGCCAGCAGCCCATCAGGGGGCACAGATACGCAGTATTTT
cdr3_aa: CASSPSGGTDTQYF

v_call: TRBV25-1
d_call: -
j_call: TRBJ2-7
clone_size: -
cdr3_nt: TGTGCCAGCAGTGAGCCCCTCCGGGACACGAGCTCCTACGAGCAGTACTTC
cdr3_aa: CASSEPLRDTSSYEQYF

v_call: TRBV19
d_call: TRBD2
j_call: TRBJ2-5
clone_size: once
cdr3_nt: TGTGCCAGTAGTCAACTAGCGGGTGGGTACCAAGAGACCCAGTACTTC
cdr3_aa: CASSQLAGGYQETQYF

v_call: TRBV7-9
d_call: TRBD1
j_call: TRBJ2-1
clone_size: -
cdr3_nt: TGTGCCAGCAGCTTGACAGGGCTGGACAATGAGCAGTTCTTC
cdr3_aa: CASSLTGLDNEQFF

v_call: TRBV6-6
d_call: -
j_call: TRBJ2-3
clone_size: -
cdr3_nt: TGTGCCAGCAGTTACGCCTTGGGCAGCACAGATACGCAGTATTTT
cdr3_aa: CASSYALGSTDTQYF

v_call: TRBV18
d_call: TRBD2
j_call: TRBJ2-3
clone_size: -
cdr3_nt: TGTGCCAGCTCACCGAGCGGGGGTAATCGAATTGATACAGATACGCAGTATTTT
cdr3_aa: CASSPSGGNRIDTDTQYF

v_call: TRBV5-5
d_call: TRBD1
j_call: TRBJ1-3
clone_size: -
cdr3_nt: TGTGCCAGCAGCTATTGGGACAGTTCGAACACCATATATTTT
cdr3_aa: CASSYWDSSNTIYF

v_call: TRBV19
d_call: -
j_call: TRBJ1-1
clone_size: -
cdr3_nt: TGTGCCAGTAGTATAGCACAGGGACTGAACACTGAAGCTTTCTTT
cdr3_aa: CASSIAQGLNTEAFF

v_call: TRBV7-8
d_call: TRBD2
j_call: TRBJ2-7
clone_size: few
cdr3_nt: TGTGCCAGCAGCTTAGGCGGGGGGCCCTACGAGCAGTACTTC
cdr3_aa: CASSLGGGPYEQYF

v_call: TRBV25-1
d_call: TRBD1
j_call: TRBJ2-2
clone_size: once
cdr3_nt: TGTGCCAGCAGGGCAGGGGGCCAGTTGGAGCTGTTTTTT
cdr3_aa: CASRAGGQLELFF

v_call: TRBV5-4
d_call: -
j_call: TRBJ2-1
clone_size: -
cdr3_nt: TGTGCCAGCAGCTTGGCCGGGCCGGGGGATGAGCAGTTCTTC
cdr3_aa: CASSLAGPGDEQFF

v_call: TRBV4-1
d_call: TRBD1
j_call: TRBJ1-1
clone_size: -
cdr3_nt: TGCGCCAGCAGCCAGGGACAGCAGAACACTGAAGCTTTCTTT
cdr3_aa: CASSQGQQNTEAFF

v_call: TRBV7-9
d_call: -
j_call: TRBJ1-2
clone_size: -
cdr3_nt: TGTGCCAGCAGCTGGGCGGGCCAATATGGCTACACCTTC
cdr3_aa: CASSWAGQYGYTF

v_call: TRBV2
d_call: -
j_call: TRBJ1-2
clone_size: -
cdr3_nt: -
cdr3_aa: CASILDIFNYGYTF

v_call: TRBV5-1
d_call: TRBD1
j_call: TRBJ1-2
clone_size: -
cdr3_nt: TGCGCCAGCAGCTTGGCCTTACAGGGGGCCCCCTATGGCTACACCTTC
cdr3_aa: CASSLALQGAPYGYTF

v_call: TRBV7-8
d_call: -
j_call: TRBJ1-5
clone_size: -
cdr3_nt: TGTGCCAGCAGCTTACGAACCAACAGGGTCGAGCCCCAGCATTTT
cdr3_aa: CASSLRTNRVEPQHF

v_call: TRBV5-1
d_call: TRBD1
j_call: TRBJ1-5
clone_size: -
cdr3_nt: TGCGCCAGCAGCCCAGGGGGTACAAGCAATCAGCCCCAGCATTTT
cdr3_aa: CASSPGGTSNQPQHF

v_call: TRBV6-5
d_call: TRBD1
j_call: TRBJ1-6
clone_size: -
cdr3_nt: TGTGCCAGCAGTTACTCCGGGTACAGGGGAGATTCACCCCTCCACTTT
cdr3_aa: CASSYSGYRGDSPLHF

v_call: TRBV29-1
d_call: -
j_call: TRBJ2-7
clone_size: -
cdr3_nt: TGCAGCGGTGGGGAGCGGTCCTACGAGCAGTACTTC
cdr3_aa: CSGGERSYEQYF

v_call: TRBV30
d_call: -
j_call: TRBJ1-3
clone_size: -
cdr3_nt: TGTGCTACGAAAGGGGCTGGAAACACCATATATTTT
cdr3_aa: CATKGAGNTIYF

v_call: TRBV19
d_call: -
j_call: TRBJ2-7
clone_size: -
cdr3_nt: TGTGCCAGTAGTATGACATTCCCACACTACGAGCAGTACTTC
cdr3_aa: CASSMTFPHYEQYF

v_call: TRBV5-1
d_call: -
j_call: TRBJ1-1
clone_size: -
cdr3_nt: TGCGCCAGCAGCTCCCCAACATGGGGAGATAACACTGAAGCTTTCTTT
cdr3_aa: CASSSPTWGDNTEAFF

v_call: TRBV13
d_call: -
j_call: TRBJ2-7
clone_size: -
cdr3_nt: TGTGCCAGCAGCTTAGATCCAGGCTCCTACGAGCAGTACTTC
cdr3_aa: CASSLDPGSYEQYF

v_call: TRBV7-2
d_call: -
j_call: TRBJ1-5
clone_size: -
cdr3_nt: TGTGCCAGCAGCTTAGAAGGGAGGTACCAGCCCCAGCATTTT
cdr3_aa: CASSLEGRYQPQHF

v_call: TRBV6-6
d_call: -
j_call: TRBJ2-2
clone_size: once
cdr3_nt: TGTGCCAGCAGTTACTTGGGACAGAACACCGGGGAGCTGTTTTTT
cdr3_aa: CASSYLGQNTGELFF

v_call: TRBV5-4
d_call: -
j_call: TRBJ2-2
clone_size: -
cdr3_nt: TGTGCCAGCAGCTTGGACAGACAGAACACCGGGGAGCTGTTTTTT
cdr3_aa: CASSLDRQNTGELFF

v_call: TRBV10-2
d_call: TRBD2
j_call: TRBJ2-3
clone_size: -
cdr3_nt: TGCGCCAGCAGTGAAATTGCGGGGGGCCTCACAGATACGCAGTATTTT
cdr3_aa: CASSEIAGGLTDTQYF

v_call: TRBV6-5
d_call: -
j_call: TRBJ2-5
clone_size: -
cdr3_nt: TGTGCCAGCAGTTACGACAGTTCTCGGGAGACCCAGTACTTC
cdr3_aa: CASSYDSSRETQYF

v_call: TRBV27
d_call: -
j_call: TRBJ2-7
clone_size: -
cdr3_nt: TGTGCCAGCAGACAGGGTCTTGCCTACGAGCAGTACTTC
cdr3_aa: CASRQGLAYEQYF

v_call: TRBV4-1
d_call: TRBD2
j_call: TRBJ2-3
clone_size: -
cdr3_nt: TGCGCCAGCAGCCAAGATACTTACCCCTCCGGGAGGGGAGGAGATACGCAGTATTTT
cdr3_aa: CASSQDTYPSGRGGDTQYF

v_call: TRBV4-2
d_call: -
j_call: TRBJ1-2
clone_size: -
cdr3_nt: TGTGCCAGCAGCCAGGAATGGGCAGGGTCCGATGGCTACACCTTC
cdr3_aa: CASSQEWAGSDGYTF

v_call: TRBV7-9
d_call: -
j_call: TRBJ1-5
clone_size: -
cdr3_nt: TGTGCCAGCAGCCCCGGGGTTTCCGCGGGGCCCCAGCATTTT
cdr3_aa: CASSPGVSAGPQHF

v_call: TRBV5-8
d_call: TRBD1
j_call: TRBJ1-2
clone_size: -
cdr3_nt: TGTGCCAGCAGCCCGGACAGGGGATACTATGGCTACACCTTC
cdr3_aa: CASSPDRGYYGYTF

v_call: TRBV20-1
d_call: -
j_call: TRBJ1-2
clone_size: -
cdr3_nt: TGCAGTGCTGAGAGAGTGTTCGGCTACACCTTC
cdr3_aa: CSAERVFGYTF

v_call: TRBV4-2
d_call: TRBD2
j_call: TRBJ2-5
clone_size: few
cdr3_nt: TGTGCCAGCAGCCAGGCCTGGACTAGCGGGGGCCAAGAGACCCAGTACTTC
cdr3_aa: CASSQAWTSGGQETQYF

v_call: TRBV27
d_call: -
j_call: TRBJ1-1
clone_size: -
cdr3_nt: TGTGCCAGCAGTTTACAGGGGCCTTTGAACACTGAAGCTTTCTTT
cdr3_aa: CASSLQGPLNTEAFF

v_call: TRBV5-4
d_call: TRBD1
j_call: TRBJ1-2
clone_size: -
cdr3_nt: TGTGCCAGCAGCTTGGGTGACAGGGTCTACGGCTACACCTTC
cdr3_aa: CASSLGDRVYGYTF

v_call: TRBV5-1
d_call: -
j_call: TRBJ2-5
clone_size: -
cdr3_nt: TGCGCCAGCAGCCCTGGACTCAATAAGGGTGAGACCCAGTACTTC
cdr3_aa: CASSPGLNKGETQYF

v_call: TRBV5-1
d_call: TRBD1
j_call: TRBJ2-7
clone_size: -
cdr3_nt: TGCGCCAGCAGCTTGTTCCTGGACAGGGATGCCGAGCAGTACTTC
cdr3_aa: CASSLFLDRDAEQYF

v_call: TRBV4-1
d_call: TRBD1
j_call: TRBJ2-5
clone_size: few
cdr3_nt: TGCGCCAGCAGCCAAGCAACAGGGGAAAAGGAGGAGACCCAGTACTTC
cdr3_aa: CASSQATGEKEETQYF

v_call: TRBV2
d_call: TRBD1
j_call: TRBJ2-5
clone_size: -
cdr3_nt: TGTGCCAGCAGGAGGACAGGGGGAATGGAGACCCAGTACTTC
cdr3_aa: CASRRTGGMETQYF

v_call: TRBV6-5
d_call: -
j_call: TRBJ1-2
clone_size: few
cdr3_nt: TGTGCCAGCAGTTACACACAGGGCCCTCGAGGTGGCTACACCTTC
cdr3_aa: CASSYTQGPRGGYTF

v_call: TRBV29-1
d_call: TRBD1
j_call: TRBJ2-3
clone_size: -
cdr3_nt: TGCAGCGTTGAAGATCTTCTGGACAGGGGCACAGATACGCAGTATTTT
cdr3_aa: CSVEDLLDRGTDTQYF

v_call: TRBV5-1
d_call: -
j_call: TRBJ1-1
clone_size: -
cdr3_nt: TGCGCCAGCAGCTTGGGAGTGGCGGCGAACACTGAAGCTTTCTTT
cdr3_aa: CASSLGVAANTEAFF

v_call: TRBV30
d_call: TRBD1
j_call: TRBJ2-1
clone_size: few
cdr3_nt: TGTGCCTGGAATCCGGACAGGTCCTACAATGAGCAGTTCTTC
cdr3_aa: CAWNPDRSYNEQFF

v_call: TRBV5-4
d_call: -
j_call: TRBJ2-1
clone_size: -
cdr3_nt: TGTGCCAGCAGCTTGGGGGAGAGCTCCTACAATGAGCAGTTCTTC
cdr3_aa: CASSLGESSYNEQFF

v_call: TRBV5-1
d_call: TRBD1
j_call: TRBJ2-3
clone_size: -
cdr3_nt: TGCGCCAGCAGCCCGGGGACAGGTAGCACAGATACGCAGTATTTT
cdr3_aa: CASSPGTGSTDTQYF

v_call: TRBV4-1
d_call: -
j_call: TRBJ1-6
clone_size: -
cdr3_nt: TGCGCCAGCAGCCAAGAGGGGACTTTTAAATCCTACTCACCCCTCCACTTT
cdr3_aa: CASSQEGTFKSYSPLHF

v_call: TRBV5-6
d_call: TRBD1
j_call: TRBJ1-1
clone_size: -
cdr3_nt: TGTGCCAGCACCCTGACAGGGTTGAACACTGAAGCTTTCTTT
cdr3_aa: CASTLTGLNTEAFF

v_call: TRBV6-1
d_call: -
j_call: TRBJ2-7
clone_size: -
cdr3_nt: TGTGCCAGCAGTAAGTCAGGAGGATCTTACGAGCAGTACTTC
cdr3_aa: CASSKSGGSYEQYF

v_call: TRBV19
d_call: TRBD1
j_call: TRBJ2-2
clone_size: -
cdr3_nt: TGTGCCAGTAGTCCCCGGACAGGGTGGGGCGGGGAGCTGTTTTTT
cdr3_aa: CASSPRTGWGGELFF